The 5 T cell receptor beta chains below come from one sample, sequenced in a study of vaccination effects on CD4 cells after COVID-19. Subsequent to 10 days of culture, CD4+ T cells were isolated. Confirmation by PCR established that the person had SARS-CoV-2 infection between March and December 2020. Two-dose BNT162b2 or mRNA-1273 vaccination was given to participants. No antigen has been assigned to these receptors. The method was immunoSEQ multiplex PCR; TCRdb's version includes in-frame clones alone and lacks a portion of them. The sample lists around 50,000 clones, over 60% occurring once. Here the sequenced sample was CD4+ T cells from PBMCs cultured without peptide, taken after COVID-19 vaccination. The source of these receptors is a human donor who had a prior SARS-CoV-2 infection.

This chain connects TRBV7-2 to TRBJ1-2; no clear D. Germline loops: CDR1 SGHTA, CDR2 FQGNSA. Trimming shortened V by 2 bases and J by 2 bases, and 15 bases separated the two germline ends. This CDR3 is built from 16 residues. The CDR3 region has the DNA TGTGCCAGCAGCTTACCCGGTTCTCGGGGAAACTATGGCTACACCTTC. It translates to CASSLPGSRGNYGYTF.

V is TRBV7-2 and J is TRBJ1-2; D unclear. The V end was cut by 2 bases, the J end by 4 bases, with 11 bases between. The CDR3 has 14 amino acids. CDR1 is SGHTA and CDR2 is FQGNSA in the germline V gene. The CDR3 DNA reads as TGTGCCAGCAGCTTATCAGTGACGGTCTATGGCTACACCTTC. Encoded protein: CASSLSVTVYGYTF.

This clone was picked up one time. The CDR3 loop reads CASSTRGRGYTF. The CDR3 nucleotides read TGTGCCAGTAGTACCAGGGGGCGAGGCTACACCTTC. The chain uses TRBV19 and TRBJ1-2; 8 bases fit TRBD1. This CDR3 spans 12 amino acids. The germline V gene encodes CDR1 LNHDA and CDR2 SQIVND (reference sequence). Losses at the gene ends were 4 bases for V and 8 bases for J; bases not matched to a gene: 3.

The J gene is TRBJ2-1, the V gene TRBV24-1; D may be TRBD2 (5 bases). CDR1 KGHDR and CDR2 SFDVKD come from the germline V gene. There are 16 residues in the CDR3. Trimming left V 0 bases short and J 0 bases short, with 8 bases between. CDR3: CATSDLDGNSYNEQFF. CDR3 DNA: TGTGCCACCAGTGATTTGGACGGGAACTCCTACAATGAGCAGTTCTTC.

This clone was counted between two and nine times. The V gene is TRBV7-9, the J gene TRBJ2-1; 11 bases align to TRBD2. Germline CDR1 reads SEHNR; CDR2 reads FQNEAQ (reference sequence). V trimming: 5 bases; J trimming: 6 bases; junction bases outside the gene matches: 6. This CDR3 comprises 15 residues. Here the CDR3 DNA reads TGTGCCAGCAGCCAGAGGGGGACTAGCGGCAATGAGCAGTTCTTC. This sequence encodes CASSQRGTSGNEQFF.